The text below deals with one TCR beta chain. Its antigen remains unidentified. This sample is part of a study of vaccination and CD4 T cells after COVID-19. Study-level background: Post-COVID draws followed diagnosis by a median around 100 days (range 35 to 161). Median time from second vaccine dose to sampling was roughly 65 days (14 to 241).

The Oncomine TCR Beta short-read assay was what sequenced the DNA obtained from cultured CD4+ T cells. One entry per CDR3 protein, called by TCRdb with MiXCR from the PCR reads. The data show about 18,000 distinct CDR3 sequences, about 39% seen once. Germline values: CDR1 SEHNR, CDR2 FQNEAQ (reference sequence). This CDR3 is built from 16 residues. With V trimmed by 2 bases and J by 4 bases, 10 bases remained unmatched. Treatment in this sample: roughly ten-day PBMC culture with coronavirus spike peptide pools or control peptides (ViraFEST assay). Half-medium changes with fresh IL-2 medium occurred on days 3 and 7.

This specimen consisted of CD4+ T cells from blood, cultured in vitro, obtained after SARS-CoV-2 vaccination. The receptor's source is a human donor who had recovered from COVID-19. The rearrangement joins TRBV7-9 to TRBJ1-1; 7 bases line up with TRBD1. This chain's CDR3 is CASSLSITGVSTEAFF. CDR3 DNA sequence: TGTGCCAGCAGCTTAAGCATAACAGGGGTTAGCACTGAAGCTTTCTTT.